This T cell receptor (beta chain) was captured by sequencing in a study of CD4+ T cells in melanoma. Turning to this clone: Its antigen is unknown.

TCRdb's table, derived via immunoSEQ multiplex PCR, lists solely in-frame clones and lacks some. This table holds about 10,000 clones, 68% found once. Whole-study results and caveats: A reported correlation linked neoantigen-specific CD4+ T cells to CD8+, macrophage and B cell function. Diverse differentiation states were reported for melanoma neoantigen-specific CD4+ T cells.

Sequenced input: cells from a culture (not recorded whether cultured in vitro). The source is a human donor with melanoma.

CDR3 residues: CASSLGGAGAGDTQYF. CDR3 in DNA: TGCGCCAGCAGCTTGGGGGGGGCTGGGGCTGGAGATACGCAGTATTTT. This chain links TRBV5-1 with TRBJ2-3, with D perhaps assigned TRBD1 or TRBD2 (6 bases each). Germline assignment: CDR1 SGHRS and CDR2 YFSETQ. Trimming took off 0 bases at V and 5 bases at J, with 16 bases between the two ends. The CDR3 runs 16 residues. The variable domain in full, completed from reference TRBV5-1 and TRBJ2-3, reads KAGVTQTPRYLIKTRGQQVTLSCSPISGHRSVSWYQQTPGQGLQFLFEYFSETQRNKGNFPGRFSGRQFSNSRSEMNVSTLELGDSALYLCASSLGGAGAGDTQYFGPGTRLTVL.